This record looks at one T cell receptor beta chain sequence and its context. The sample is drawn from a study of blood T cell repertoires in COVID-19. At the level of the study: There were acute and convalescent COVID-19 samples, and they came from the United States, Italy and Spain. PBMCs, B-cell-depleted T cells, or T cells provided the cDNA or gDNA that made up the material.

Original methodology: By means of reference gene primer amplification, nucleated cell counts were estimated. Measured with immunoSEQ multiplex PCR; TCRdb has only the in-frame clones, and not every one. The V and J calls and clone size come from that table; D and trimming were worked out from the DNA. The sample lists a few hundred thousand clones, 75% to 90% occurring once. The germline V gene encodes CDR1 SGHVS and CDR2 FQNEAQ. This CDR3 contains 17 residues. V was clipped by 7 bases and J by 1 base, with 17 bases between them. The V gene is TRBV7-8, the J gene TRBJ2-6; TRBD1 might be the D (5 bases). This sequence originates from a human donor in a cohort sampled during active COVID-19. Sequenced: peripheral blood. For the CDR3, the DNA is TGTGCCAGCACCATGTCAGGGATCGGTTCTGGGGCCAACGTCCTGACTTTC. Translating it yields CASTMSGIGSGANVLTF.